The 13 T cell receptor beta chains below come from one sample, sequenced in a study of blood T cell repertoires in COVID-19. Sequenced by immunoSEQ multiplex PCR; TCRdb stores in-frame clones only, minus some. The sample carries 200,000 to 250,000 clones, around 87% recorded once. Sample: PBMCs or T cells enriched from blood (not recorded which). The receptor source for this set is a woman under 30 in a cohort exposed to, infected with or recovered from COVID-19 (not recorded which).

V is TRBV2 and J is TRBJ1-2; TRBD1 matches at 8 bases. The junction had 10 bases not matched to a gene; V was cut back by 11 bases and J by 8 bases. The CDR3 is 12 amino acids. Germline V gene lookup returns CDR1 SNHLY and CDR2 FYNNEI. In DNA, the CDR3 is TGTGCCTCCCATCAGGGGGCGAGGGGCTACACCTTC. As protein: CASHQGARGYTF. The full variable domain, rest sourced from reference TRBV2 and TRBJ1-2, is EPEVTQTPSHQVTQMGQEVILRCVPISNHLYFYWYRQILGQKVEFLVSFYNNEISEKSEIFDDQFSVERPDGSNFTLKIRSTKLEDSAMYFCASHQGARGYTFGSGTRLTVV.

The CDR3 here is CASSNASGHSDTQYF. CDR3 coding DNA: TGTGCCAGCAGCAATGCCTCCGGACATTCAGATACGCAGTATTTT. The chain is built from TRBV21-1 and TRBJ2-3; the table's D call of TRBD1 was not tested on the DNA. TRBV21-1 is described as a pseudogene. The CDR3 extends over 15 amino acids.

This rearrangement joins TRBV28 to TRBJ1-5, with D possibly being TRBD1 (6 bases). V was pared by 5 bases and J by 0 bases, with 8 bases between. Germline V gives CDR1 MDHEN, CDR2 SYDVKM. The CDR3 is made up of 14 amino acids. CDR3 sequence: CASSRTVSNQPQHF. In DNA form, the CDR3 reads TGTGCCAGCAGTCGGACAGTTAGCAATCAGCCCCAGCATTTT.

CDR3 region: CASSLDSLYEQYF. The CDR3 region has the DNA TGTGCCAGCAGCTTGGACAGCCTCTACGAGCAGTACTTC. This chain links TRBV5-8 with TRBJ2-7; D gene ambiguous. This CDR3 has 13 amino acids. Trimming took 0 bases from V and 3 from J, leaving 7 bases between them. The V gene's germline CDR1 is SGHTS and CDR2 YDEGEE.

This clone was detected only a few times. The chain employs TRBV5-5 and TRBJ1-6; 7 bases are a match to TRBD1. J was trimmed by 10 bases and V by 3 bases; bases with no gene match: 10. The CDR3 extends over 15 amino acids. Germline V gene sequence: CDR1 SGHKS, CDR2 YYEKEE (reference sequence). The CDR3 here is CASSSGQAFGSPLHF. CDR3 bases: TGTGCCAGCAGCTCCGGACAGGCCTTTGGGTCACCCCTCCACTTT.

The J gene is TRBJ2-2, the V gene TRBV24-1; TRBD1 might be the D (5 bases). Germline loops: CDR1 KGHDR, CDR2 SFDVKD. The V end lost 1 base, the J end lost 6 bases, and 11 bases lay between the germline ends. The CDR3 is 15 residues long. The CDR3 coding sequence is TGTGCCACCAGTGATTTTAGCAGGGCTTCCGGGGAGCTGTTTTTT. It encodes CATSDFSRASGELFF.

A few counts support this clone. As DNA, the CDR3 is TGTGCCAGCAGCTGGTTGACAGGGGACTATGGCTACACCTTC. This translates into CASSWLTGDYGYTF. The V and J genes are TRBV5-4 and TRBJ1-2; TRBD1 matches 8 bases. The J segment lost 3 bases and the V segment lost 3 bases, leaving 4 bases of the junction unmatched. The CDR3 consists of 14 residues. Germline V gene sequence: CDR1 SGHNT, CDR2 YYREEE (reference sequence).

This rearrangement joins TRBV7-9 to TRBJ2-7, with TRBD2 as a possible D gene (6 bases). Germline CDR1 reads SEHNR; CDR2 reads FQNEAQ (reference sequence). The CDR3 spans 14 residues. Trimming removed 5 bases from V and 2 bases from J, with 13 bases in between. CDR3 in amino acids: CASSPGTAAYEQYF. CDR3 in DNA: TGTGCCAGCAGCCCCGGGACTGCCGCCTACGAGCAGTACTTC.

The chain has TRBV19 and TRBJ1-2; D gene uncertain. CDR1 and CDR2 (germline): LNHDA, SQIVND (reference sequence). Trimming stripped 5 bases from V and 7 bases from J, with 8 bases between. The CDR3 length is 11 residues. CDR3 DNA sequence: TGTGCCAGTAGTTTCGCGGGTGGCTACACCTTC. Translating gives CASSFAGGYTF.

This clone showed up just once. J is TRBJ1-4 and V is TRBV11-2, with TRBD1 matching 9 bases. The trim removed 5 bases at V and 7 bases at J, leaving 11 bases unmatched. The CDR3 runs to 16 residues. CDR1 is SGHAT, CDR2 FQNNGV, per germline. The CDR3 is CASSGRDREAIEKLFF. The CDR3, as DNA: TGTGCCAGCAGCGGCCGGGACAGGGAGGCGATTGAAAAACTGTTTTTT.

The rearrangement joins TRBV4-2 to TRBJ1-1, with 8 bases lining up with TRBD1. The CDR3 is made up of 15 amino acids. Germline CDR1 reads LGHNA; CDR2 reads YNFKEQ. V was pared by 4 bases and J by 3 bases, with 7 bases of the junction left unmatched. CDR3 region: CASSPTGEGHTEAFF. The CDR3 DNA reads as TGTGCCAGCAGCCCGACAGGGGAGGGGCACACTGAAGCTTTCTTT.

This chain uses TRBV27 with TRBJ2-3; 7 bases match TRBD1. Germline V gene sequence: CDR1 MNHEY, CDR2 SMNVEV (reference sequence). The V segment lost 7 bases and the J segment 5 bases; nucleotides outside the gene matches: 6. CDR3 length: 13 amino acids. DNA of the CDR3: TGTGCCAGCACCCCTCGGACAGGAGATACGCAGTATTTT. Translation gives CASTPRTGDTQYF.

The chain combines TRBV10-2 with TRBJ1-6; D remains ambiguous. CDR3 length equals 15 residues. Trimming took 2 bases from V and 8 from J, leaving 13 bases between them. Germline lookup yields CDR1 WSHSY and CDR2 SAAADI. The CDR3 DNA sequence: TGCGCCAGCAGTGAGGCACGAGTGGGAGATTCACCCCTCCACTTT. The encoded protein is CASSEARVGDSPLHF.